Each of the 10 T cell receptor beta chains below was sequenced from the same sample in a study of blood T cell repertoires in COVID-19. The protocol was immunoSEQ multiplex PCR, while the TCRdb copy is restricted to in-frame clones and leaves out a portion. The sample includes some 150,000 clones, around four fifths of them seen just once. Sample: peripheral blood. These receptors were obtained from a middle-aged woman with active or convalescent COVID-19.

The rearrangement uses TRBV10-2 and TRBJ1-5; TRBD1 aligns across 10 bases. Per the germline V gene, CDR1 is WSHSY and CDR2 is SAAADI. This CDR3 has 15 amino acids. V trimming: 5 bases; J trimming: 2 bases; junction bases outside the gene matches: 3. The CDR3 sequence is CASSKGTGGNQPQHF. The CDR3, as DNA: TGCGCCAGCAGTAAAGGGACAGGGGGCAATCAGCCCCAGCATTTT.

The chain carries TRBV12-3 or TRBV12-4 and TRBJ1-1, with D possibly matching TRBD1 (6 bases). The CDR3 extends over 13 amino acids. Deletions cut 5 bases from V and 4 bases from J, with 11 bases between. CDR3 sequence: CASSLIGGTEAFF. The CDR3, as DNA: TGTGCCAGCAGTCTAATAGGGGGCACTGAAGCTTTCTTT.

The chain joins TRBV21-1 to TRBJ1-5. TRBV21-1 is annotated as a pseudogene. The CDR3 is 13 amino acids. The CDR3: CASPMSGNQPQHF. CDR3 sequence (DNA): TGTGCCAGCCCCATGTCGGGCAATCAGCCCCAGCATTTT.

CDR3 loop: CATSDGRGGWTEAFF. The CDR3, as DNA: TGTGCCACCAGTGATGGACGAGGGGGTTGGACTGAAGCTTTCTTT. The V gene is TRBV24-1, the J gene TRBJ1-1; possible D gene TRBD1, 6 bases. The CDR3 covers 15 residues. V was trimmed by 3 bases and J by 5 bases, leaving 15 bases between them. The germline gives CDR1 KGHDR, CDR2 SFDVKD.

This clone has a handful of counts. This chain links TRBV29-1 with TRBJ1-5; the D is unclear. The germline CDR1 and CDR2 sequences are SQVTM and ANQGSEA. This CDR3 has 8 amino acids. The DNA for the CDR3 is TGCCCGGGCGGGGCCCAGCATTTT. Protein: CPGGAQHF.

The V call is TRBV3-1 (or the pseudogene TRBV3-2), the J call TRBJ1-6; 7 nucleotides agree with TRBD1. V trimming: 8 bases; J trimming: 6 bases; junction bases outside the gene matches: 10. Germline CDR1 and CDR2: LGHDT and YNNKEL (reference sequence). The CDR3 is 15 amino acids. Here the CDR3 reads CASLLRGTANSPLHF. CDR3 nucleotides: TGTGCCAGCTTACTCAGGGGGACTGCTAATTCACCCCTCCACTTT.

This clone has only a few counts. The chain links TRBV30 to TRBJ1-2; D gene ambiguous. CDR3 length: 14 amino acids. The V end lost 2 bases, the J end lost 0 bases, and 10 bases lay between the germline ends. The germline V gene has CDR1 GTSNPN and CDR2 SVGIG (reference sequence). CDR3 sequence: CAWSLGLSNYGYTF. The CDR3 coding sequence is TGTGCCTGGAGTTTAGGACTATCTAACTATGGCTACACCTTC.

CDR3 nucleotides: TGTGCCAGCAGTCAGGACAGGACTAATGAAAAACTGTTTTTT. The encoded protein is CASSQDRTNEKLFF. The V gene is TRBV5-6, the J gene TRBJ1-4, with 7 bases fitting TRBD1. With 5 bases clipped from V and 2 bases from J, the junction kept 3 bases outside the gene matches. The CDR3 is 14 residues long. Germline V gene lookup returns CDR1 SGHDT and CDR2 YYEEEE. The full variable domain, completed using reference TRBV5-6 and TRBJ1-4, is DAGVTQSPTHLIKTRGQQVTLRCSPKSGHDTVSWYQQALGQGPQFIFQYYEEEERQRGNFPDRFSGHQFPNYSSELNVNALLLGDSALYLCASSQDRTNEKLFFGSGTQLSVL.

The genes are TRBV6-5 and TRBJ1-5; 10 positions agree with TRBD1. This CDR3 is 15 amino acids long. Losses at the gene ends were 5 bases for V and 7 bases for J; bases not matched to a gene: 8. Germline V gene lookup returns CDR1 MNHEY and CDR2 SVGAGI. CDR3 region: CASSQRTGGGQPQHF. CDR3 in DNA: TGTGCCAGCAGTCAACGGACAGGGGGTGGGCAGCCCCAGCATTTT.

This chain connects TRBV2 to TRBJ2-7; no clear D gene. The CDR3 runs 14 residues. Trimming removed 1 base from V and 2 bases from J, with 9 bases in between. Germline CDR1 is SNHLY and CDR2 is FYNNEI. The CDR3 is CASSEVSATYEQYF. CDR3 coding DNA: TGTGCCAGCAGTGAAGTGTCTGCGACCTACGAGCAGTACTTC.